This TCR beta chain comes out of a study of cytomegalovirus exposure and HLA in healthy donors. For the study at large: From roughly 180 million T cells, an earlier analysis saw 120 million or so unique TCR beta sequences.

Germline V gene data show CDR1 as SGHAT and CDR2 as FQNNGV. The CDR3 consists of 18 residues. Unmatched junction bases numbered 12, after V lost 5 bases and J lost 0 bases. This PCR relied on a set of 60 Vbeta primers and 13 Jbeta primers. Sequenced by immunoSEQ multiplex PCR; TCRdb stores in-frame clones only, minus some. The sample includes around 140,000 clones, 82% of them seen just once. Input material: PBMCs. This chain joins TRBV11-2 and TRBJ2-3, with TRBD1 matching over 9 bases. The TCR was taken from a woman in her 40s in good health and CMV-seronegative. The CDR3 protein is CASSLGQGLGVSTDTQYF. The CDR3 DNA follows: TGTGCCAGCAGCCTAGGACAGGGGCTTGGGGTTAGCACAGATACGCAGTATTTT. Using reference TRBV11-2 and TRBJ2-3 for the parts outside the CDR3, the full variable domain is EAGVAQSPRYKIIEKRQSVAFWCNPISGHATLYWYQQILGQGPKLLIQFQNNGVVDDSQLPKDRFSAERLKGVDSTLKIQPAKLEDSAVYLCASSLGQGLGVSTDTQYFGPGTRLTVL.